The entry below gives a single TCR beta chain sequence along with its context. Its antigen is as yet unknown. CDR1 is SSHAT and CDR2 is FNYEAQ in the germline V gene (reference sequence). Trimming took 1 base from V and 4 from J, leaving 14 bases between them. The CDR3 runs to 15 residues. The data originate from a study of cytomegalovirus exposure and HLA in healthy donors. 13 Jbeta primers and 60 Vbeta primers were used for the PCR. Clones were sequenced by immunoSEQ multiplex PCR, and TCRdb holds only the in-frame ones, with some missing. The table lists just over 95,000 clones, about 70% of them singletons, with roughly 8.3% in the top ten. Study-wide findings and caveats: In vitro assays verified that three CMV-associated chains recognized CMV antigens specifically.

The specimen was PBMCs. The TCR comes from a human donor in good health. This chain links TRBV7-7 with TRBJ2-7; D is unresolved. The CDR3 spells CASSLDDGGAYEQYF. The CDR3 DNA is TGTGCCAGCAGCTTAGATGACGGCGGCGCGTACGAGCAGTACTTC. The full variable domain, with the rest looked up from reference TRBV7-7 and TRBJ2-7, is GAGVSQSPRYKVTKRGQDVTLRCDPISSHATLYWYQQALGQGPEFLTYFNYEAQPDKSGLPSDRFSAERPEGSISTLTIQRTEQRDSAMYRCASSLDDGGAYEQYFGPGTRLTVT.